This T cell receptor (beta chain) was identified in a study of T cell repertoires in cytomegalovirus infection. In the study overall: Signatures in public TCR beta sequences pointed to both CMV infection and matching HLA type. Notes on the study in general: The ex vivo response was dominated by HLA-C-restricted CMV-specific TCR beta clonotypes. Individuals carrying CMV plus the relevant HLA were identified by cumulative frequency of public TCR beta families.

TCRdb re-derived calls from the reads in MiXCR, one entry per CDR3 protein. The data show roughly 300,000 distinct CDR3 sequences, with about 26% seen just once and approximately 15% held by the top ten. This clonotype occurred many times. What it binds is not known. The germline V gene encodes CDR1 MNHNS and CDR2 SASEGT. The CDR3 contains 13 residues. With 5 bases removed from V and 1 base from J, the gap between germline ends came to 8 bases. V gene TRBV6-1 combines with J gene TRBJ2-5; possibly TRBD1 for D (5 bases). The source is a human donor in good health (CMV status not recorded). Some clones in this sample may be carry-over from other donors' samples. The material sequenced was PBMCs. The chain's CDR3 is CASSRTPQETQYF. In nucleotides, the CDR3 is TGTGCCAGCAGTCGGACACCCCAAGAGACCCAGTACTTC.